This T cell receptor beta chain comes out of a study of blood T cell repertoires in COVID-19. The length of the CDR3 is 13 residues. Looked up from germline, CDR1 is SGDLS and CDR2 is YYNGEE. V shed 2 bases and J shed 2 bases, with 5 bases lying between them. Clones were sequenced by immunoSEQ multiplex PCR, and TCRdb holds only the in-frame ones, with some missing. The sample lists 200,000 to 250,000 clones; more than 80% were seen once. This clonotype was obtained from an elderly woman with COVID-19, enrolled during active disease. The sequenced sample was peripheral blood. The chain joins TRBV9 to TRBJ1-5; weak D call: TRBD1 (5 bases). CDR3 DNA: TGTGCCAGCAGCGTGACAGGCAATCAGCCCCAGCATTTT. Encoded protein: CASSVTGNQPQHF.